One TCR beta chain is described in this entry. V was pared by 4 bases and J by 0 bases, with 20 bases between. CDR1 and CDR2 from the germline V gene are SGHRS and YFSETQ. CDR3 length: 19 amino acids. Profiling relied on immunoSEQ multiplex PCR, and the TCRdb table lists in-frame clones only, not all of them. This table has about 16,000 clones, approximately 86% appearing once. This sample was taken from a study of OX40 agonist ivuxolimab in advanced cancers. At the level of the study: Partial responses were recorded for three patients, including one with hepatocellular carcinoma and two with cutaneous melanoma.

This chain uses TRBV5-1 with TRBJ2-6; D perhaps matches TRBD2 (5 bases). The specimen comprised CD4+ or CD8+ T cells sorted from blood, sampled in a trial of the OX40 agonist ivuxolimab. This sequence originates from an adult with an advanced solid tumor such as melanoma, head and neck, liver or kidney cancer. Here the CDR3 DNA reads TGCGCCAGCAGCGCAAGCGTAGGAGGATCGGCCTCTGGGGCCAACGTCCTGACTTTC. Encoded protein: CASSASVGGSASGANVLTF.